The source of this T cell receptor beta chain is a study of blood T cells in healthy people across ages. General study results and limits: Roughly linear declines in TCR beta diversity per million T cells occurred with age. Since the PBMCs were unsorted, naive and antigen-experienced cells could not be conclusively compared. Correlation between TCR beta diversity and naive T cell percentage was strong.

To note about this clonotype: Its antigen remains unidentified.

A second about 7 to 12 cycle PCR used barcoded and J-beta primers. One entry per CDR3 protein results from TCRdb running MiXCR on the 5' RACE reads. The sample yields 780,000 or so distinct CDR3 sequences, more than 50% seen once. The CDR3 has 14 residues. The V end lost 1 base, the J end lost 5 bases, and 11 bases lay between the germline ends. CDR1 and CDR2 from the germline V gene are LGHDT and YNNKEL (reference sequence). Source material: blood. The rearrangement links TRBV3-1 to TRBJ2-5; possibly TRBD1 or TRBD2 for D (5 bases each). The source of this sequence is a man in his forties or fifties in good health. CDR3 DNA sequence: TGTGCCAGCAGCCAAGGATTGGGGGTCGAGACCCAGTACTTC. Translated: CASSQGLGVETQYF.